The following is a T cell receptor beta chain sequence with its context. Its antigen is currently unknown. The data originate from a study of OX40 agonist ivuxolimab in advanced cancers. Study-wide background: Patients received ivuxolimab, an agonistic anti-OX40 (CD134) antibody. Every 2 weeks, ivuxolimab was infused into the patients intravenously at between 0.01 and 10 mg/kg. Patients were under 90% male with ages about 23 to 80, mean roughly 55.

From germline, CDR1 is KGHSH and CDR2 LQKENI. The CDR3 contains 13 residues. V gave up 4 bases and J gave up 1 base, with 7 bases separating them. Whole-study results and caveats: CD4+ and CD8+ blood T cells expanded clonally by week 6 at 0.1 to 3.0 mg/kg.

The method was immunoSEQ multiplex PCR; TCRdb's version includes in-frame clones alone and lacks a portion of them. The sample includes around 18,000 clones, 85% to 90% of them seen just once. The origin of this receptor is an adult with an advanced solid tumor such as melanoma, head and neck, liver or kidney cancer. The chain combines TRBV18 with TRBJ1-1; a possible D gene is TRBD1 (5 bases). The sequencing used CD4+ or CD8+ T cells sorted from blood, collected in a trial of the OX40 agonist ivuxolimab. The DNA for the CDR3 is TGTGCCAGCTCACGAGACAGGAACACTGAAGCTTTCTTT. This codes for CASSRDRNTEAFF.